The 31 T cell receptor beta chains listed next were all sequenced from one sample in a study of cytomegalovirus exposure and HLA in healthy donors. Primers included in the PCR were 60 Vbeta and 13 Jbeta primers. Clones were read by immunoSEQ multiplex PCR, and TCRdb kept only the in-frame ones, dropping some. Among approximately 130,000 clones listed, around 81% were seen once. The sequenced sample consisted of PBMCs. These receptors came from a man aged 18 to 29 in good health and CMV-seronegative.

This clone showed up just a few times. This rearrangement joins TRBV18 to TRBJ1-1; D gene uncertain. The CDR3 spans 14 residues. Between the trimmed V and J ends, which lost 6 bases and 2 bases, there was a span of 13 bases. Germline CDR1 KGHSH, CDR2 LQKENI. Here the CDR3 reads CASSPPPSNTEAFF. The CDR3 DNA is TGTGCCAGCTCCCCCCCTCCGAGTAACACTGAAGCTTTCTTT.

The chain carries TRBV10-2 and TRBJ2-6; D possibly corresponds to TRBD1 (6 bases). The CDR3 runs to 17 residues. The germline V gene encodes CDR1 WSHSY and CDR2 SAAADI. V lost 2 bases, J lost 0 bases, and 11 bases lay in between. The chain's CDR3 is CASSERTDRSGANVLTF. Written as DNA, the CDR3 is TGCGCCAGCAGTGAGCGGACAGACCGCTCTGGGGCCAACGTCCTGACTTTC.

This clone appeared once. This chain connects TRBV7-8 to TRBJ1-2; TRBD1 might be the D (6 bases). V was cut by 5 bases and J by 2 bases, with 15 bases left in between. CDR1 is SGHVS, CDR2 FQNEAQ, per germline. The CDR3 has 15 residues. CDR3 DNA sequence: TGTGCCAGCAGCAAGACGGGGGGCCAAAACTATGGCTACACCTTC. It yields the protein CASSKTGGQNYGYTF.

A word on this clone: A read error may account for a junction end that differs from germline. The gene calls are TRBV11-2 and TRBJ1-5; 8 bases agree with TRBD1. The germline V gene encodes CDR1 SGHAT and CDR2 FQNNGV. The CDR3 extends over 13 amino acids. CDR3 amino acids: CASSNLPGQAMDF. The DNA for the CDR3 is TGTGCCAGCAGCAACCTGCCGGGACAGGCAATGGATTTT.

This clone was counted between two and nine times. This sequence joins TRBV6-5 and TRBJ2-2; tentative D call: TRBD1 (6 bases). The germline V gene encodes CDR1 MNHEY and CDR2 SVGAGI. This CDR3 comprises 13 residues. V lost 7 bases to trimming and J lost 6 bases, with 12 bases between them. Here the CDR3 reads CASIARQAGELFF. The CDR3 DNA reads TGTGCCAGCATTGCCAGACAGGCCGGGGAGCTGTTTTTT.

The rearrangement joins TRBV4-1 to TRBJ1-2; D remains ambiguous. V lost 0 bases to trimming and J lost 6 bases, with 8 bases between them. The germline gives CDR1 MGHRA, CDR2 YSYEKL. The CDR3 is made up of 13 amino acids. The chain's CDR3 is CASSQDWGDGYTF. The CDR3 DNA sequence: TGCGCCAGCAGCCAAGATTGGGGAGATGGCTACACCTTC.

The chain couples TRBV27 to TRBJ1-1; D gene ambiguous. The CDR3 is 13 amino acids. The V and J ends lost 7 bases and 1 base respectively, with 10 bases between them. Germline lookup yields CDR1 MNHEY and CDR2 SMNVEV (reference sequence). This CDR3 reads CASKSPGNTEAFF. Here the CDR3 DNA reads TGTGCCAGCAAGTCCCCGGGGAACACTGAAGCTTTCTTT.

V usage is TRBV6-1 and J usage is TRBJ1-2; D is undetermined. Deletions cut 4 bases from V and 5 bases from J, with 11 bases between. Germline loops: CDR1 MNHNS, CDR2 SASEGT. The CDR3 is made up of 13 amino acids. The CDR3 DNA reads as TGTGCCAGCAGTGCGGAGGGATTTTATGGCTACACCTTC. This translates into CASSAEGFYGYTF.

The chain combines TRBV5-1 with TRBJ1-3, with TRBD1 identical over 10 bases. The CDR3 loop spans 15 amino acids. Per the germline V gene, CDR1 is SGHRS and CDR2 is YFSETQ. J gave up 3 bases and V 5 bases, and 5 bases lay outside the gene matches. In DNA, the CDR3 is TGCGCCAGCAGGCGGGACAGGGGAGGTGGAAACACCATATATTTT. Residues: CASRRDRGGGNTIYF. Variable domain in full (rest from reference TRBV5-1 and TRBJ1-3): KAGVTQTPRYLIKTRGQQVTLSCSPISGHRSVSWYQQTPGQGLQFLFEYFSETQRNKGNFPGRFSGRQFSNSRSEMNVSTLELGDSALYLCASRRDRGGGNTIYFGEGSWLTVV.

The rearrangement uses TRBV4-3 and TRBJ2-5, with 11 nucleotides matching TRBD2. V lost 4 bases to trimming and J lost 0 bases; unmatched junction nucleotides: 1. CDR1 LGHNA and CDR2 YSLEER come from the germline V gene. There are 15 residues in the CDR3. The CDR3 DNA sequence: TGCGCCAGCAGCCTTAGCGGGGGGGACCAAGAGACCCAGTACTTC. Its translation is CASSLSGGDQETQYF.

The rearrangement uses TRBV19 and TRBJ2-7; the match to TRBD2 covers 7 bases. V lost 5 bases and J lost 6; bases outside the gene matches: 10. Germline lookup yields CDR1 LNHDA and CDR2 SQIVND (reference sequence). The CDR3 extends over 14 amino acids. In DNA, the CDR3 is TGTGCCAGTAGTGGGGCGGGGGATAGTTCCGAGCAGTACTTC. As protein: CASSGAGDSSEQYF. The entire variable domain, with the rest obtained from reference TRBV19 and TRBJ2-7, is as follows: DGGITQSPKYLFRKEGQNVTLSCEQNLNHDAMYWYRQDPGQGLRLIYYSQIVNDFQKGDIAEGYSVSREKKESFPLTVTSAQKNPTAFYLCASSGAGDSSEQYFGPGTRLTVT.

This clone showed up just a few times. The chain joins TRBV6-1 to TRBJ1-1; D gene unclear. Germline CDR1 is MNHNS and CDR2 is SASEGT. The V gene lost 6 bases and the J gene lost 0 bases, with 11 bases spanning the gap. The CDR3 has 14 amino acids. The CDR3 sequence: CASRSHNVNTEAFF. Written as DNA, the CDR3 is TGTGCCAGCAGGTCCCACAATGTGAACACTGAAGCTTTCTTT.

This sequence joins TRBV10-3 and TRBJ1-1; possibly TRBD1 for D (5 bases). The CDR3 has 15 amino acids. The germline CDR1 and CDR2 sequences are ENHRY and SYGVKD. With 2 bases removed from V and 5 bases from J, the gap between germline ends came to 15 bases. The CDR3 nucleotides read TGTGCCATCAGTGAGGGTGGGGGGGTTAAAACTGAAGCTTTCTTT. Translating it yields CAISEGGGVKTEAFF.

The gene calls are TRBV28 and TRBJ2-7; possible D gene TRBD2, 5 bases. Germline lookup yields CDR1 MDHEN and CDR2 SYDVKM. The CDR3 covers 14 residues. Trimming took off 2 bases at V and 6 bases at J, with 14 bases between the two ends. The CDR3 protein is CASSLGGTIGEQYF. DNA of the CDR3: TGTGCCAGCAGTTTAGGAGGAACGATCGGCGAGCAGTACTTC.

This clone was picked up a small number of times. V is TRBV7-2 and J is TRBJ1-5; D unresolved. V shed 5 bases and J shed 0 bases, with 17 bases lying between them. The germline V gene has CDR1 SGHTA and CDR2 FQGNSA. CDR3 length: 17 amino acids. The CDR3 bases are TGTGCCAGCAGCGCAAAGCTAACCGGTTTTAGCAATCAGCCCCAGCATTTT. Its protein product is CASSAKLTGFSNQPQHF.

V usage is TRBV9 and J usage is TRBJ2-2; D may be TRBD1 (5 bases). The V end lost 4 bases, the J end lost 1 base, and 8 bases lay between the germline ends. The germline V gene has CDR1 SGDLS and CDR2 YYNGEE. This CDR3 has 14 residues. The CDR3 sequence: CASSSTGNTGELFF. DNA of the CDR3: TGTGCCAGCAGCTCTACAGGGAACACCGGGGAGCTGTTTTTT.

The V and J genes are TRBV11-2 and TRBJ1-1; unclear D gene. In germline, CDR1 is SGHAT, CDR2 FQNNGV. This CDR3 comprises 13 residues. V was pared by 0 bases and J by 4 bases, with 6 bases between. The CDR3 nucleotides read TGTGCCAGCAGCTTAGAGGCTCTCACTGAAGCTTTCTTT. Protein product: CASSLEALTEAFF.

The V and J genes are TRBV6-6 and TRBJ1-5; D might be TRBD1 (6 bases). V gave up 7 bases and J gave up 4 bases, with 14 bases separating them. There are 14 residues in the CDR3. Per the germline V gene, CDR1 is MNHNY and CDR2 is SVGAGI (reference sequence). Here the CDR3 reads CASIPGGRNQPQHF. CDR3 DNA sequence: TGTGCCAGCATCCCGGGGGGCCGAAATCAGCCCCAGCATTTT.

The CDR3 protein is CASSLIDSYEQYF. The CDR3 DNA sequence: TGCGCCAGCAGCCTAATTGACAGCTACGAGCAGTACTTC. The chain carries TRBV4-1 and TRBJ2-7, with D possibly being TRBD1 (5 bases). Germline V CDR1 and CDR2: MGHRA, YSYEKL. V lost 4 bases and J 3 bases, leaving 10 bases between the germline ends. This CDR3 is 13 amino acids long.

The chain recombines TRBV9 with TRBJ2-7; the match to TRBD1 covers 9 bases. From germline, CDR1 is SGDLS and CDR2 YYNGEE. The CDR3 sequence is 12 residues long. The V segment lost 7 bases and the J segment 3 bases; nucleotides outside the gene matches: 2. The CDR3 reads CASGTGNYEQYF. The CDR3 DNA is TGTGCCAGCGGGACAGGGAACTACGAGCAGTACTTC.

The sample holds one count of this clone. The chain carries TRBV19 and TRBJ1-4; 9 bases fit TRBD1. The CDR3 contains 16 residues. In germline, CDR1 is LNHDA, CDR2 SQIVND (reference sequence). V lost 8 bases to trimming and J lost 5 bases; unmatched junction nucleotides: 12. This CDR3 reads CASSQPIGTGNEKLFF. CDR3 DNA sequence: TGTGCCAGTTCCCAACCGATAGGGACAGGGAATGAAAAACTGTTTTTT.

The V call is TRBV9, the J call TRBJ2-1; 16 bases match TRBD2. CDR3 length: 18 amino acids. V was pared by 0 bases and J by 5 bases, with 5 bases of the junction left unmatched. Per the germline V gene, CDR1 is SGDLS and CDR2 is YYNGEE. The CDR3: CASSVVGLAGGRNNEQFF. The CDR3, as DNA: TGTGCCAGCAGCGTAGTGGGACTAGCGGGGGGGAGGAACAATGAGCAGTTCTTC.

V is TRBV4-3 and J is TRBJ2-3; D call uncertain. Germline loops: CDR1 LGHNA, CDR2 YSLEER. The length of the CDR3 is 15 residues. Trimming took 0 bases from V and 2 from J, leaving 9 bases between them. Here the CDR3 DNA reads TGCGCCAGCAGCCAAGAGGTCAGGATCACAGATACGCAGTATTTT. This encodes CASSQEVRITDTQYF.

This chain links TRBV28 with TRBJ1-4, with TRBD1 matching 10 bases. The CDR3 is made up of 15 amino acids. Per the germline V gene, CDR1 is MDHEN and CDR2 is SYDVKM. Losses at the gene ends were 8 bases for V and 4 bases for J; bases not matched to a gene: 7. The CDR3 bases are TGTGCCAGCCGGACAGGGGGGGGGCTTAATGAAAAACTGTTTTTT. This translates into CASRTGGGLNEKLFF. The full variable domain, in which reference TRBV28 and TRBJ1-4 provide the parts outside the CDR3, is DVKVTQSSRYLVKRTGEKVFLECVQDMDHENMFWYRQDPGLGLRLIYFSYDVKMKEKGDIPEGYSVSREKKERFSLILESASTNQTSMYLCASRTGGGLNEKLFFGSGTQLSVL.

The chain carries TRBV4-3 and TRBJ1-2; D is unresolved. Trimming removed 0 bases at V and 0 bases at J, with 11 bases between. Germline V lookup: CDR1 LGHNA, CDR2 YSLEER. The CDR3 loop spans 16 amino acids. The CDR3 here is CASSQDYFGSNYGYTF. The CDR3 DNA reads as TGCGCCAGCAGCCAAGATTATTTCGGGTCTAACTATGGCTACACCTTC.

This clone was seen only a few times. The rearrangement links TRBV29-1 to TRBJ1-3, with D perhaps TRBD1 (5 bases). Trimming pared 6 bases from V and 0 bases from J, leaving 24 bases between. CDR3 length: 18 amino acids. From germline, CDR1 is SQVTM and CDR2 ANQGSEA. CDR3 bases: TGCAGCGTGGACGGGAGAACGGGGGGTTCAAGCTCTGGAAACACCATATATTTT. Translating gives CSVDGRTGGSSSGNTIYF.

Concerning this clone itself: Other nucleotide sequences in the sample specify the same CDR3. The chain recombines TRBV28 with TRBJ1-2; 8 bases line up with TRBD1. Trimming cost V 5 bases and J 4 bases; bases outside gene matches: 6. Looked up from germline, CDR1 is MDHEN and CDR2 is SYDVKM. This CDR3 spans 14 amino acids. This CDR3 reads CASSLTGGSYGYTF. DNA for the CDR3: TGTGCCAGCAGTCTAACAGGGGGTTCCTATGGCTACACCTTC.

This sequence joins TRBV9 and TRBJ1-1, with 9 nucleotides matching TRBD1. The V segment lost 0 bases and the J segment 4 bases; nucleotides outside the gene matches: 4. From germline, CDR1 is SGDLS and CDR2 YYNGEE. The CDR3 is 15 residues long. The CDR3 nucleotides are TGTGCCAGCAGCGTAGAAGGGACAGGGCGCACTGAAGCTTTCTTT. As protein: CASSVEGTGRTEAFF.

The V gene is TRBV25-1, the J gene TRBJ1-2; TRBD1 matches 7 bases. The CDR3 length is 16 residues. CDR1 is MGHDK, CDR2 SYGVNS, per germline. Trimming at V came to 3 bases and at J to 1 base, leaving 8 bases not matched to a gene. CDR3: CASSDWSGGYNYGYTF. The CDR3 nucleotides read TGTGCCAGCAGTGACTGGTCAGGGGGTTATAACTATGGCTACACCTTC.

Here the CDR3 DNA reads TGTGCCAGCAGAACCACAGGGGACCACAATCAGCCCCAGCATTTT. The encoded protein is CASRTTGDHNQPQHF. The rearrangement joins TRBV27 to TRBJ1-5, with 7 bases matching TRBD1. The CDR3 contains 15 residues. Germline values: CDR1 MNHEY, CDR2 SMNVEV (reference sequence). Trimming took 6 bases from V and 3 from J; bases not matched to a gene: 8.

DNA for the CDR3: TGTGCCAGTAGTATAGAGCCGGGGTTGAACACTGAAGCTTTCTTT. Amino acids: CASSIEPGLNTEAFF. This chain connects TRBV19 to TRBJ1-1; D is ambiguous. The V gene's germline CDR1 is LNHDA and CDR2 SQIVND (reference sequence). Trimming took off 0 bases at V and 0 bases at J, with 8 bases between the two ends. The CDR3 consists of 15 residues.